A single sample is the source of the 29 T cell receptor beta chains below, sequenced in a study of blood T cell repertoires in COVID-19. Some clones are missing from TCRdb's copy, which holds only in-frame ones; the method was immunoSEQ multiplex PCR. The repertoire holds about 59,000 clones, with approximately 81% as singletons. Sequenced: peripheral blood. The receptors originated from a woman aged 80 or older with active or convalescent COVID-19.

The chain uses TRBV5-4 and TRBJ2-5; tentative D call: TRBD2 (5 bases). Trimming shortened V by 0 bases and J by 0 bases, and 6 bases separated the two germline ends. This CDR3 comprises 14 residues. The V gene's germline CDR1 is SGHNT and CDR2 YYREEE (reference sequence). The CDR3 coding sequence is TGTGCCAGCAGCTTGGCGGGGTACCAAGAGACCCAGTACTTC. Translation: CASSLAGYQETQYF.

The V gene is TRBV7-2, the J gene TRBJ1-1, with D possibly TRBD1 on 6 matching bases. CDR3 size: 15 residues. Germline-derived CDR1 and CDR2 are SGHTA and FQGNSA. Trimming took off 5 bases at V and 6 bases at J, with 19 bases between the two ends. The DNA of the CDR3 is TGTGCCAGCAGCCGCCCGCAGGGGACGGTCGCTGAAGCTTTCTTT. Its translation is CASSRPQGTVAEAFF. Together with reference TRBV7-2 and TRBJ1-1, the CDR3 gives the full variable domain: GAGVSQSPSNKVTEKGKDVELRCDPISGHTALYWYRQSLGQGLEFLIYFQGNSAPDKSGLPSDRFSAERTGGSVSTLTIQRTQQEDSAVYLCASSRPQGTVAEAFFGQGTRLTVV.

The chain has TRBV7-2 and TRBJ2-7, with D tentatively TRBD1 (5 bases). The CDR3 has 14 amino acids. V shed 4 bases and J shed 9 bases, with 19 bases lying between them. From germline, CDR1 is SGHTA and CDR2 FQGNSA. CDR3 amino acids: CASSSPTSRQGQYF. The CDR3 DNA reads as TGTGCCAGCAGCTCCCCCACAAGCCGGCAGGGGCAGTACTTC.

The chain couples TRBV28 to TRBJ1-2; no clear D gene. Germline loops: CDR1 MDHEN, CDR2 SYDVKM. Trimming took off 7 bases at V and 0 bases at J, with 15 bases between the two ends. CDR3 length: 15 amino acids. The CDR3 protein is CASTPPREANYGYTF. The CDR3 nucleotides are TGTGCCAGCACCCCCCCGAGGGAAGCTAACTATGGCTACACCTTC.

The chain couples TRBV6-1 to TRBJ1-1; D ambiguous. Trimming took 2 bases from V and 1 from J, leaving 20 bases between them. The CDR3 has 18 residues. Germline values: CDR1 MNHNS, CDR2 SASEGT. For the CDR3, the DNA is TGTGCCAGCAGTGAATTATCACCAGGCGTCCTTACGAACACTGAAGCTTTCTTT. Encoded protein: CASSELSPGVLTNTEAFF.

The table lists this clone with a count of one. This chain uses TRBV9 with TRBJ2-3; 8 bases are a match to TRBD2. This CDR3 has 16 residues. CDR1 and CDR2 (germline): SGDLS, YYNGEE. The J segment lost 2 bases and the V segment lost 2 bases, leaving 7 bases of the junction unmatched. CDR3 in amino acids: CASSVYSGGNTDTQYF. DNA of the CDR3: TGTGCCAGCAGCGTCTACTCGGGGGGGAACACAGATACGCAGTATTTT.

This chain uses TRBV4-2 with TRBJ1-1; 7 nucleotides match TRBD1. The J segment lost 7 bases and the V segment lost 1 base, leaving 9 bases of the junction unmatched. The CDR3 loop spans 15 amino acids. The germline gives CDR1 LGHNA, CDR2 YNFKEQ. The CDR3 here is CASSQGVDRALEAFF. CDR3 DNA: TGTGCCAGCAGCCAAGGGGTTGACAGGGCTCTTGAAGCTTTCTTT.

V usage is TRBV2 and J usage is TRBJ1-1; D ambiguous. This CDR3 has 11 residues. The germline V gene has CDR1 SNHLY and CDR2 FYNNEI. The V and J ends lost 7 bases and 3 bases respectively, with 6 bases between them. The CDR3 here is CASTGYTEAFF. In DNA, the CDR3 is TGTGCCAGCACGGGGTACACTGAAGCTTTCTTT. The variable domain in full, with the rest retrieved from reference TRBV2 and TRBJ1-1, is EPEVTQTPSHQVTQMGQEVILRCVPISNHLYFYWYRQILGQKVEFLVSFYNNEISEKSEIFDDQFSVERPDGSNFTLKIRSTKLEDSAMYFCASTGYTEAFFGQGTRLTVV.

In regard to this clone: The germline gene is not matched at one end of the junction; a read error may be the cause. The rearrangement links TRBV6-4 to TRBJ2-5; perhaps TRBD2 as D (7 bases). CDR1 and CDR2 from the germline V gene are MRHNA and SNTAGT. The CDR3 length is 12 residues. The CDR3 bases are TGTGCCAGCAGTGAACGGAAGGGGGGGGGCCACTTC. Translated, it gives CASSERKGGGHF.

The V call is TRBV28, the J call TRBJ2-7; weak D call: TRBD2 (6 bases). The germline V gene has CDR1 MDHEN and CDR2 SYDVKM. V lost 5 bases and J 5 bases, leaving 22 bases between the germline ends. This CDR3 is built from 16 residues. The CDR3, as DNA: TGTGCCAGCAGTCCGAATCGGGCGGAGGGTATCAACGAGCAGTACTTC. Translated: CASSPNRAEGINEQYF.

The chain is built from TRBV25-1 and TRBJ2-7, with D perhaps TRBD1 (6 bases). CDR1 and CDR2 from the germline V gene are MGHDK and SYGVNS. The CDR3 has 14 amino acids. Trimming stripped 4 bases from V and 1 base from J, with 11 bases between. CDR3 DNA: TGTGCCAGCAGTGTAGAACAGGGTTCCTACGAGCAGTACTTC. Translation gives CASSVEQGSYEQYF.

The CDR3 sequence: CASSTRTEVGTEAFF. CDR3 bases: TGTGCCAGCAGCACCCGGACGGAGGTGGGCACTGAAGCTTTCTTT. The chain joins TRBV9 to TRBJ1-1; no reliable D call. This CDR3 contains 15 residues. V shed 4 bases and J shed 4 bases, with 17 bases lying between them. Germline values: CDR1 SGDLS, CDR2 YYNGEE.

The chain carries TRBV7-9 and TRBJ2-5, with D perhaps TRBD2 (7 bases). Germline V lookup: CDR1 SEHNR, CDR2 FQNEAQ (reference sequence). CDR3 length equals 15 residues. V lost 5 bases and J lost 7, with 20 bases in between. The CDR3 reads CASSVSGGPGGTQYF. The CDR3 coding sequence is TGTGCCAGCAGCGTTTCGGGGGGCCCCGGGGGGACCCAGTACTTC. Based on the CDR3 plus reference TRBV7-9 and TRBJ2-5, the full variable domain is DTGVSQNPRHKITKRGQNVTFRCDPISEHNRLYWYRQTLGQGPEFLTYFQNEAQLEKSRLLSDRFSAERPKGSFSTLEIQRTEQGDSAMYLCASSVSGGPGGTQYFGPGTRLLVL.

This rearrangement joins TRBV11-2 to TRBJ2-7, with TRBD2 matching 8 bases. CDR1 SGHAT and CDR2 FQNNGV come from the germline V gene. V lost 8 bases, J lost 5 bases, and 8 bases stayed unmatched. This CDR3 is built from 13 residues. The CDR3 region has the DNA TGTGCCAGCGCTAGGGTCGGGGGGGACGAGCAGTACTTC. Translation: CASARVGGDEQYF.

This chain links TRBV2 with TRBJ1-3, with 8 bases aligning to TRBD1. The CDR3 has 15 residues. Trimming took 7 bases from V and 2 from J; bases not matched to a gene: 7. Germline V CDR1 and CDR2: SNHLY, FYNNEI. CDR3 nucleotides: TGTGCCAGCATTGCCGACAGGGGTCCTGGAAACACCATATATTTT. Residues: CASIADRGPGNTIYF.

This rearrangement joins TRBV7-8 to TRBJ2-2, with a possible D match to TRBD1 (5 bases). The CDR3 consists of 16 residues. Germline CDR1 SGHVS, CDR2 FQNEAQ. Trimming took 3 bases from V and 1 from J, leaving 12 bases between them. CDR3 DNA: TGTGCCAGCAGCTTGGGCCCGCAGGGGAACACCGGGGAGCTGTTTTTT. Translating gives CASSLGPQGNTGELFF.

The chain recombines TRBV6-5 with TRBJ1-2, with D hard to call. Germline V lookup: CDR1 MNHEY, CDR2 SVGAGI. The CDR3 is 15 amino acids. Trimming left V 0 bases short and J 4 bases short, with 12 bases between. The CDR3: CASSYSESLGYGYTF. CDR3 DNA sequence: TGTGCCAGCAGTTACTCGGAGTCCCTGGGCTATGGCTACACCTTC.

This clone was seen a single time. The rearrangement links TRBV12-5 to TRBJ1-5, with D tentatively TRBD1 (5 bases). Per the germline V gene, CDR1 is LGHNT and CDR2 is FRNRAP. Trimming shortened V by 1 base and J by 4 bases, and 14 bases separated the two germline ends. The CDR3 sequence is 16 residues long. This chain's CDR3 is CASGLGTWGENQPQHF. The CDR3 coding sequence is TGTGCTAGTGGTTTGGGGACATGGGGGGAAAATCAGCCCCAGCATTTT. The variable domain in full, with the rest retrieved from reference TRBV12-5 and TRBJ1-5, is DARVTQTPRHKVTEMGQEVTMRCQPILGHNTVFWYRQTMMQGLELLAYFRNRAPLDDSGMPKDRFSAEMPDATLATLKIQPSEPRDSAVYFCASGLGTWGENQPQHFGDGTRLSIL.

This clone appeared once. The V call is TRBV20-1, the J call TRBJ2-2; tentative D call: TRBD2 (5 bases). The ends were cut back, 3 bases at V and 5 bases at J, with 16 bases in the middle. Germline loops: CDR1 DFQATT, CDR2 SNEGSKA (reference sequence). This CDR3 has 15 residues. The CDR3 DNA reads TGCAGTGCTAGTTGGGCGCCGGGGAGAACCGGGGAGCTGTTTTTT. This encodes CSASWAPGRTGELFF.

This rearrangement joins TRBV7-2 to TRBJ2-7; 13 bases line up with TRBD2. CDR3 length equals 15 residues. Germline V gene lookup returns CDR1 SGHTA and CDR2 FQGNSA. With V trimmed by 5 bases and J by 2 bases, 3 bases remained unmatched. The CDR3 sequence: CASSKGTSGTYEQYF. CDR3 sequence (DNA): TGTGCCAGCAGCAAAGGGACTAGCGGGACCTACGAGCAGTACTTC.

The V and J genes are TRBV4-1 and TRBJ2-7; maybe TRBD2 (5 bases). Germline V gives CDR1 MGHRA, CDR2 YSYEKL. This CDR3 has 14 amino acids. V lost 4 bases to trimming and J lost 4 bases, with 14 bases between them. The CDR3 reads CASSLPGGGYEQYF. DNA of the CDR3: TGCGCCAGCAGCCTCCCCGGAGGAGGTTACGAGCAGTACTTC.

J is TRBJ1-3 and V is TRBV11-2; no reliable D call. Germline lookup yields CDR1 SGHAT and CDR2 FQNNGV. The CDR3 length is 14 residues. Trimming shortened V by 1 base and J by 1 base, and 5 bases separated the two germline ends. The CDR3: CASSLGHSGNTIYF. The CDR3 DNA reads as TGTGCCAGCAGCTTAGGACATTCTGGAAACACCATATATTTT. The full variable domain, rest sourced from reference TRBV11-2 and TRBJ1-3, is EAGVAQSPRYKIIEKRQSVAFWCNPISGHATLYWYQQILGQGPKLLIQFQNNGVVDDSQLPKDRFSAERLKGVDSTLKIQPAKLEDSAVYLCASSLGHSGNTIYFGEGSWLTVV.

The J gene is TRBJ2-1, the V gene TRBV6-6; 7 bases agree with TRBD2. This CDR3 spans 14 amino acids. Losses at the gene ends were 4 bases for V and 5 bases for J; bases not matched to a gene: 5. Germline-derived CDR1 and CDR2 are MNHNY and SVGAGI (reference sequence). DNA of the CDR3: TGTGCCAGCAGTTCCCCAGCGGGGCACAATGAGCAGTTCTTC. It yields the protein CASSSPAGHNEQFF.

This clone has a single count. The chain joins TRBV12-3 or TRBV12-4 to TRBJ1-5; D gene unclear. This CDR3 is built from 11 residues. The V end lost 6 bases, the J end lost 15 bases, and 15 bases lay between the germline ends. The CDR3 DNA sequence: TGTGCCAGCAGCGGCGGCCACCGGTTGCATTTT. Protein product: CASSGGHRLHF.

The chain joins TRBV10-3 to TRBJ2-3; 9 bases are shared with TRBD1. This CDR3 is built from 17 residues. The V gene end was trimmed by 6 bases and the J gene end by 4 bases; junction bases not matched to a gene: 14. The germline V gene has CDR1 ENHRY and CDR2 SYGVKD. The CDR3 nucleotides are TGTGCCATCAGGGGGATTACAGGGGGCCCCAGTTCAGATACGCAGTATTTT. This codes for CAIRGITGGPSSDTQYF.

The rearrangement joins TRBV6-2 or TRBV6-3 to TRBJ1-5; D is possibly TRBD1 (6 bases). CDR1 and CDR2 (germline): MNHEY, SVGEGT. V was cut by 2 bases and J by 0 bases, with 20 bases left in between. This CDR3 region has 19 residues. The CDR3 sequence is CASSYPGLRGGFSNQPQHF. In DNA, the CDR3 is TGTGCCAGCAGTTACCCCGGCCTCAGGGGAGGGTTTAGCAATCAGCCCCAGCATTTT.

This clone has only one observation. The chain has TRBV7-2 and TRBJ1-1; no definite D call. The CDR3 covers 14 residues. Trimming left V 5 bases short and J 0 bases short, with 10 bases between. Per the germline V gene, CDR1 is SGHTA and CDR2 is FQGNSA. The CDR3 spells CASSLLRMNTEAFF. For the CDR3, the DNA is TGTGCCAGCAGCCTACTAAGAATGAACACTGAAGCTTTCTTT.

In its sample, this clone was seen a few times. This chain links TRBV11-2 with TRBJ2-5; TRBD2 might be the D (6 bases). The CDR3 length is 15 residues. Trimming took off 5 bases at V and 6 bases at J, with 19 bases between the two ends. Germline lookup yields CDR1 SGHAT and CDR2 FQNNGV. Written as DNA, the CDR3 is TGTGCCAGCAGCGCCCACGGGACTCTCATGAAGACCCAGTACTTC. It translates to CASSAHGTLMKTQYF.

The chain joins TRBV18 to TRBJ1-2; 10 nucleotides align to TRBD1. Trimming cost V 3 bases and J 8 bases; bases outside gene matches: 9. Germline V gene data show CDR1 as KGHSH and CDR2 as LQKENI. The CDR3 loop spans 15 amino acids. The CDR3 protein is CASSPTSGTGVGYTF. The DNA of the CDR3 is TGTGCCAGCTCACCGACGAGCGGGACAGGGGTCGGCTACACCTTC.